The 25 T cell receptor beta chains listed next were all sequenced from one sample in a study of T cell responses to AZD1222 COVID-19 vaccine. Measured with immunoSEQ multiplex PCR; TCRdb has only the in-frame clones, and not every one. Of 90,000 to 120,000 clones listed, more than 70% are singletons. Sample: peripheral blood, taken on day 0 of AZD1222 vaccination. All receptors come from an adult in good health.

The chain employs TRBV12-3 or TRBV12-4 and TRBJ1-2, with a tentative D call TRBD1 (6 bases). The CDR3 has 13 residues. With 2 bases removed from V and 8 bases from J, the gap between germline ends came to 12 bases. The CDR3 nucleotides read TGTGCCAGCAGTTTACTGCAGGGGACCGGCTACACCTTC. Translating it yields CASSLLQGTGYTF.

The chain employs TRBV2 and TRBJ2-5; D gene ambiguous. V was trimmed by 6 bases and J by 5 bases, leaving 16 bases between them. The CDR3 totals 14 residues. Germline V gene lookup returns CDR1 SNHLY and CDR2 FYNNEI. In DNA form, the CDR3 reads TGTGCCAGCAGAGCCCCACTTATAACGGAGACCCAGTACTTC. It translates to CASRAPLITETQYF.

This clone was recorded only once. V usage is TRBV4-2 and J usage is TRBJ1-2, with 9 bases lining up with TRBD1. This CDR3 spans 18 amino acids. V lost 2 bases to trimming and J lost 1 base; unmatched junction nucleotides: 11. Germline loops: CDR1 LGHNA, CDR2 YNFKEQ. The CDR3 nucleotides are TGTGCCAGCAGCCAACATCCTCAACAGGGGGCAAATAACTATGGCTACACCTTC. It translates to CASSQHPQQGANNYGYTF.

This clone was detected only once. This rearrangement joins TRBV28 to TRBJ1-2, with TRBD1 matching over 7 bases. The V segment lost 2 bases and the J segment 2 bases; nucleotides outside the gene matches: 5. Looked up from germline, CDR1 is MDHEN and CDR2 is SYDVKM. This CDR3 comprises 15 residues. Here the CDR3 reads CASSLRTGANYGYTF. The CDR3 nucleotides are TGTGCCAGCAGTTTAAGGACAGGTGCGAACTATGGCTACACCTTC.

This clone came up a few times. The chain has TRBV7-9 and TRBJ1-1; D is undetermined. V was clipped by 2 bases and J by 1 base, with 8 bases between them. The CDR3 covers 14 residues. Germline V gene data show CDR1 as SEHNR and CDR2 as FQNEAQ (reference sequence). DNA of the CDR3: TGTGCCAGCAGCTTATTCTCCGGGAACACTGAAGCTTTCTTT. The encoded protein is CASSLFSGNTEAFF.

The chain joins TRBV5-1 to TRBJ1-1, with D possibly matching TRBD1 (5 bases). This CDR3 is 17 amino acids long. Trimming pared 6 bases from V and 9 bases from J, leaving 30 bases between. Germline V gene lookup returns CDR1 SGHRS and CDR2 YFSETQ. The CDR3 DNA sequence: TGCGCCAGCACTTCTCAGAGGGGTCTCCCTCTTCGCAAAAAAGCTTTCTTT. Translating gives CASTSQRGLPLRKKAFF.

The gene calls are TRBV12-3 or TRBV12-4 and TRBJ2-1; D unclear. The CDR3 is made up of 11 amino acids. Trimming removed 5 bases at V and 8 bases at J, with 7 bases between. CDR3 nucleotides: TGTGCCAGCAGTCCCCTGGATGAGCAGTTCTTC. Residues: CASSPLDEQFF.

J is TRBJ1-4 and V is TRBV9; D remains unclear. The CDR3 spans 15 residues. CDR1 and CDR2 from the germline V gene are SGDLS and YYNGEE. V was cut by 0 bases and J by 6 bases, with 12 bases left in between. CDR3 loop: CASSVGGGADEKLFF. CDR3 DNA: TGTGCCAGCAGCGTAGGAGGAGGCGCCGATGAAAAACTGTTTTTT.

The chain has TRBV5-1 and TRBJ1-2, with 11 bases aligning to TRBD1. The germline V gene has CDR1 SGHRS and CDR2 YFSETQ. J gave up 1 base and V 0 bases, and 2 bases lay outside the gene matches. The CDR3 is made up of 16 amino acids. The CDR3 DNA reads TGCGCCAGCAGCTTGGGGGGACAGGGGGTTAACTATGGCTACACCTTC. Encoded protein: CASSLGGQGVNYGYTF.

This clone has only a few counts. The gene calls are TRBV12-3 or TRBV12-4 and TRBJ1-2, with D possibly matching TRBD1 (5 bases). V dropped 6 bases and J dropped 2 bases, with 10 bases sitting between them. The CDR3 extends over 13 amino acids. The CDR3 coding sequence is TGTGCCAGCAGGGGCAGGGCCAACTATGGCTACACCTTC. Its protein product is CASRGRANYGYTF.

The V and J genes are TRBV18 and TRBJ2-2, with a tentative D call TRBD2 (6 bases). The CDR3 covers 15 residues. V was pared by 4 bases and J by 1 base, with 10 bases between. The germline V gene encodes CDR1 KGHSH and CDR2 LQKENI. CDR3 region: CASSREDGNTGELFF. The CDR3 DNA sequence: TGTGCCAGCTCACGGGAGGACGGGAACACCGGGGAGCTGTTTTTT. The full variable domain, its missing parts supplied by reference TRBV18 and TRBJ2-2, is NAGVMQNPRHLVRRRGQEARLRCSPMKGHSHVYWYRQLPEEGLKFMVYLQKENIIDESGMPKERFSAEFPKEGPSILRIQQVVRGDSAAYFCASSREDGNTGELFFGEGSRLTVL.

CDR3: CASILDKTQHF. In DNA, the CDR3 is TGTGCCAGCATTCTGGACAAGACCCAGCATTTT. The chain recombines TRBV6-5 with TRBJ1-5, with D possibly being TRBD1 (5 bases). The CDR3 covers 11 residues. Trimming cost V 7 bases and J 11 bases, with 12 bases left between them. From germline, CDR1 is MNHEY and CDR2 SVGAGI.

The genes are TRBV5-1 and TRBJ1-3; 7 positions agree with TRBD1. This CDR3 is built from 17 residues. V lost 2 bases and J lost 0; bases outside the gene matches: 8. CDR1 is SGHRS and CDR2 is YFSETQ in the germline V gene. Here the CDR3 reads CASSFAGGISSGNTIYF. The CDR3 DNA reads as TGCGCCAGCAGCTTCGCAGGGGGGATCAGCTCTGGAAACACCATATATTTT. The variable domain in full, completed from reference TRBV5-1 and TRBJ1-3, reads KAGVTQTPRYLIKTRGQQVTLSCSPISGHRSVSWYQQTPGQGLQFLFEYFSETQRNKGNFPGRFSGRQFSNSRSEMNVSTLELGDSALYLCASSFAGGISSGNTIYFGEGSWLTVV.

This chain joins TRBV27 and TRBJ1-6; no reliable D call. CDR3 length: 14 amino acids. Between the trimmed V and J ends, which lost 6 bases and 7 bases, there was a span of 13 bases. Germline V gene sequence: CDR1 MNHEY, CDR2 SMNVEV (reference sequence). The CDR3 DNA follows: TGTGCCAGCAGACCACCCCCAGTCAATTCACCCCTCCACTTT. This encodes CASRPPPVNSPLHF.

This clone was seen a single time. The CDR3: CASSRQGTEAFF. CDR3 coding DNA: TGTGCCAGCAGCCGACAGGGGACTGAAGCTTTCTTT. The chain employs TRBV7-9 and TRBJ1-1, with TRBD1 matching over 8 bases. This CDR3 comprises 12 residues. Looked up from germline, CDR1 is SEHNR and CDR2 is FQNEAQ (reference sequence). V dropped 5 bases and J dropped 5; count of bases not matched to a gene: 1.

The V call is TRBV10-1, the J call TRBJ2-4; 9 bases are shared with TRBD2. V was pared by 2 bases and J by 7 bases, with 3 bases of the junction left unmatched. This CDR3 contains 14 residues. In germline, CDR1 is WNHNN, CDR2 SYGVQD (reference sequence). The CDR3 reads CASSEGGGANIQYF. CDR3 nucleotide sequence: TGCGCCAGCAGTGAGGGCGGGGGGGCCAACATTCAGTACTTC.

This clone was counted only a few times. The DNA of the CDR3 is TGCGCCAGCAGCGCGTCTGACCCTACAAGCTATGGCTACACCTTC. It yields the protein CASSASDPTSYGYTF. The chain recombines TRBV5-1 with TRBJ1-2, with D hard to call. The CDR3 totals 15 residues. The V gene lost 4 bases and the J gene lost 4 bases, with 17 bases spanning the gap. Germline loops: CDR1 SGHRS, CDR2 YFSETQ. Drawing the rest from reference TRBV5-1 and TRBJ1-2, the complete variable domain is KAGVTQTPRYLIKTRGQQVTLSCSPISGHRSVSWYQQTPGQGLQFLFEYFSETQRNKGNFPGRFSGRQFSNSRSEMNVSTLELGDSALYLCASSASDPTSYGYTFGSGTRLTVV.

The rearrangement links TRBV5-4 to TRBJ1-1, with 7 positions matching TRBD1. The CDR3 is 16 residues long. Trimming removed 0 bases from V and 6 bases from J; junction bases left unmatched: 11. Per the germline V gene, CDR1 is SGHNT and CDR2 is YYREEE (reference sequence). The CDR3, as DNA: TGTGCCAGCAGCTTGGGACAGGGTCTAGTGGGCGCTGAAGCTTTCTTT. Its translation: CASSLGQGLVGAEAFF.

The gene calls are TRBV12-3 or TRBV12-4 and TRBJ1-6; perhaps TRBD1 as D (5 bases). The V end lost 6 bases, the J end lost 13 bases, and 16 bases lay between the germline ends. The CDR3 is made up of 13 amino acids. CDR3 nucleotide sequence: TGTGCCAGCAGATGGGACGCCGAATCCCCCCTCCACTTT. Amino acids: CASRWDAESPLHF.

The V gene is TRBV30, the J gene TRBJ2-5; 7 nucleotides line up with TRBD2. Germline loops: CDR1 GTSNPN, CDR2 SVGIG (reference sequence). V shed 1 base and J 5 bases; nucleotides not matched to a gene: 7. The CDR3 runs to 14 residues. CDR3 protein: CAWSGAGKGETQYF. CDR3 sequence (DNA): TGTGCCTGGAGTGGAGCGGGGAAAGGGGAGACCCAGTACTTC.

V gene TRBV7-2 combines with J gene TRBJ2-7, with D unresolved. The germline V and J ends were trimmed by 3 bases and 6 bases, with 9 bases remaining between them. Germline CDR1 is SGHTA and CDR2 is FQGNSA. The CDR3 totals 12 residues. The CDR3 is CASSFSPFEQYF. The DNA of the CDR3 is TGTGCCAGCAGCTTTAGTCCATTCGAGCAGTACTTC.

V is TRBV16 and J is TRBJ1-5, with a possible D match to TRBD1 (5 bases). This CDR3 region has 14 residues. CDR1 is KGHSY and CDR2 is FQNENV in the germline V gene. The V and J ends lost 5 bases and 7 bases respectively, with 15 bases between them. CDR3 nucleotide sequence: TGTGCCAGCAGCTCTACAGGTCTTGGACAGCCCCAGCATTTT. It yields the protein CASSSTGLGQPQHF. Supplemented by reference TRBV16 and TRBJ1-5, the full variable domain reads GEEVAQTPKHLVRGEGQKAKLYCAPIKGHSYVFWYQQVLKNEFKFLISFQNENVFDETGMPKERFSAKCLPNSPCSLEIQATKLEDSAVYFCASSSTGLGQPQHFGDGTRLSIL.

This chain's CDR3 is CAWSEGPNEKLFF. In DNA, the CDR3 is TGTGCCTGGAGTGAGGGGCCTAATGAAAAACTGTTTTTT. The genes are TRBV30 and TRBJ1-4, with TRBD1 as a possible D gene (5 bases). Trimming stripped 1 base from V and 3 bases from J, with 6 bases between. CDR1 GTSNPN and CDR2 SVGIG come from the germline V gene (reference sequence). This CDR3 has 13 residues.

CDR3 in DNA: TGTGCCAGTATTCCTACGGACAGGGGAATCAATCAGCCCCAGCATTTT. It yields the protein CASIPTDRGINQPQHF. The rearrangement links TRBV19 to TRBJ1-5, with 9 bases aligning to TRBD1. Germline V gives CDR1 LNHDA, CDR2 SQIVND (reference sequence). This CDR3 comprises 16 residues. Losses at the gene ends were 7 bases for V and 3 bases for J; bases not matched to a gene: 10.

The chain uses TRBV6-5 and TRBJ2-7; tentative D call: TRBD1 (6 bases). Trimming took 6 bases from V and 9 from J, leaving 18 bases between them. The CDR3 has 13 residues. The germline CDR1 and CDR2 sequences are MNHEY and SVGAGI. In DNA form, the CDR3 reads TGTGCCAGCAGAACCGGACAGCCCCCGGTGCAGTACTTC. This encodes CASRTGQPPVQYF.